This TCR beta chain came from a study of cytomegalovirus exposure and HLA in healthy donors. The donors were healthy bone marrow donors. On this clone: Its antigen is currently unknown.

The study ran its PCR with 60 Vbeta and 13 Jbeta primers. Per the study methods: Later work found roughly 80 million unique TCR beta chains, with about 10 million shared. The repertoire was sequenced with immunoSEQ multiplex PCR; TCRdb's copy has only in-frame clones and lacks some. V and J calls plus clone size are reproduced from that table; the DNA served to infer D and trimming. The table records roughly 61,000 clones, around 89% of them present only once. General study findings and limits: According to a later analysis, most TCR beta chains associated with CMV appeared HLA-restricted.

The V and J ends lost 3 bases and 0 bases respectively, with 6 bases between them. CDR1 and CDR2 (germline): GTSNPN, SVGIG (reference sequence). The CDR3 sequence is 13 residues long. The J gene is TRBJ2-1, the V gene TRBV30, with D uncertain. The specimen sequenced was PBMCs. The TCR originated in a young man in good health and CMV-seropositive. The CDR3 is CAWSRSSYNEQFF. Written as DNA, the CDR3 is TGTGCCTGGAGCAGAAGCTCCTACAATGAGCAGTTCTTC.